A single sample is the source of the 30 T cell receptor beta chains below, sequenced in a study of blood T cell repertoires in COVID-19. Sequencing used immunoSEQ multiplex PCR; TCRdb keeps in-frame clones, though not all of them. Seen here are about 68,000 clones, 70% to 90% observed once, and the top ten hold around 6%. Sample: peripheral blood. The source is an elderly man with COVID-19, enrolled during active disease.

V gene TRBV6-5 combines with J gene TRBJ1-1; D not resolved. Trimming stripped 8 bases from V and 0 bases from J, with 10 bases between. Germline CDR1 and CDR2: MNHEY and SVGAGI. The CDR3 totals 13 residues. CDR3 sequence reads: CASRTALNTEAFF. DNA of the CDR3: TGTGCCAGCCGAACAGCCCTGAACACTGAAGCTTTCTTT.

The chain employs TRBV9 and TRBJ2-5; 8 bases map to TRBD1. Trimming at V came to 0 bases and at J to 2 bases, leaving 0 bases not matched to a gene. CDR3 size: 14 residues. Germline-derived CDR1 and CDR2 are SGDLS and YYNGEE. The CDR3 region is CASSVGTGQETQYF. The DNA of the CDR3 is TGTGCCAGCAGCGTAGGGACAGGGCAAGAGACCCAGTACTTC.

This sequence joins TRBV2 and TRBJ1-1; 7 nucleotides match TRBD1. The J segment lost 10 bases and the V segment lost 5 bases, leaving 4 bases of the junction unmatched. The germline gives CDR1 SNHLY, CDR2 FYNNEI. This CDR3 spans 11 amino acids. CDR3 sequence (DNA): TGTGCCAGCAGTTGGGACAGACTAGCTTTCTTT. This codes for CASSWDRLAFF.

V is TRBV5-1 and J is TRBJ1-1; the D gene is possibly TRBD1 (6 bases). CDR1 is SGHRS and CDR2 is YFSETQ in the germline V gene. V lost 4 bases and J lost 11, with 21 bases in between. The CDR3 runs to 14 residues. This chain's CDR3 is CASSPQSKGVQAFF. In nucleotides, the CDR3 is TGCGCCAGCAGCCCACAATCGAAGGGGGTGCAGGCTTTCTTT.

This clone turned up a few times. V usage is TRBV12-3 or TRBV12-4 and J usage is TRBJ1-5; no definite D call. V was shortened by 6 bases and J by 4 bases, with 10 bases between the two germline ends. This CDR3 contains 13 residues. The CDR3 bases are TGTGCCAGCAGCCCGAGTCCGAATCAGCCCCAGCATTTT. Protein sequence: CASSPSPNQPQHF.

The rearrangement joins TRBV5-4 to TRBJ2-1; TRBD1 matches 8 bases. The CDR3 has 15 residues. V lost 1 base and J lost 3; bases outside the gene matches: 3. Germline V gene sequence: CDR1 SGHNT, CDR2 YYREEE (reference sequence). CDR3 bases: TGTGCCAGCAGCTTGCAGGGGGCGGGCTACAATGAGCAGTTCTTC. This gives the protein CASSLQGAGYNEQFF.

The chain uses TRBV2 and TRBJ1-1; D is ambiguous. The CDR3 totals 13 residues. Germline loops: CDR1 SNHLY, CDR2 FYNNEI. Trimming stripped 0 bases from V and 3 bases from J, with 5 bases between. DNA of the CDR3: TGTGCCAGCAGTGAAGCGCAGGACACTGAAGCTTTCTTT. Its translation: CASSEAQDTEAFF.

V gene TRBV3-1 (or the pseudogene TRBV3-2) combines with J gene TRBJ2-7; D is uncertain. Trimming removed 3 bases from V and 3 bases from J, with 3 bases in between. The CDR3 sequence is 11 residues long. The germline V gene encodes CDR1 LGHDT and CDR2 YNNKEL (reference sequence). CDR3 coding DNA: TGTGCCAGCAGCCACAACTACGAGCAGTACTTC. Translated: CASSHNYEQYF.

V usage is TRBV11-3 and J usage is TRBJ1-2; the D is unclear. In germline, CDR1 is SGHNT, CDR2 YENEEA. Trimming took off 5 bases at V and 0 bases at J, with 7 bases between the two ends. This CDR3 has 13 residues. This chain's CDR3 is CASSTTANYGYTF. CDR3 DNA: TGTGCCAGCAGCACTACGGCTAACTATGGCTACACCTTC.

The CDR3, as DNA: TGCAGCGCGGGACAGGGTGGTGAAAAACTGTTTTTT. Amino acid sequence: CSAGQGGEKLFF. The J gene is TRBJ1-4, the V gene TRBV29-1; 9 nucleotides match TRBD1. V lost 7 bases, J lost 7 bases, and 4 bases stayed unmatched. CDR1 and CDR2 (germline): SQVTM, ANQGSEA. CDR3 length equals 12 residues.

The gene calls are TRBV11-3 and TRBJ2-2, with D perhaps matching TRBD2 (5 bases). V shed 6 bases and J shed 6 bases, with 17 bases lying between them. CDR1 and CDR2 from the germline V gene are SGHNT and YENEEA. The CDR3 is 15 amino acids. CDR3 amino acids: CASRSSGRAAGELFF. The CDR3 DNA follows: TGTGCCAGCAGGTCGAGTGGGCGGGCCGCCGGGGAGCTGTTTTTT.

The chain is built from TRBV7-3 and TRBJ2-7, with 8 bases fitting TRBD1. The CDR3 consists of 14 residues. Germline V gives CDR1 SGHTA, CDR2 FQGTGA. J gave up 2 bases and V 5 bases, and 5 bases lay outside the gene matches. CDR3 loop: CASSPTGAPYEQYF. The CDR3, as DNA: TGTGCCAGCAGCCCGACAGGGGCCCCCTACGAGCAGTACTTC.

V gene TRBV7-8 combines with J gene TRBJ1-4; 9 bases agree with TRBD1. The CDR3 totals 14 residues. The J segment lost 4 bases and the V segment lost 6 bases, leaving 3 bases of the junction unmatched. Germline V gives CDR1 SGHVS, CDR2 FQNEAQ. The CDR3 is CASRDRGVNEKLFF. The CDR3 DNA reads TGTGCCAGCAGGGACAGGGGAGTTAATGAAAAACTGTTTTTT. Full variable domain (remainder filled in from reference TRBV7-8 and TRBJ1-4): GAGVSQSPRYKVAKRGQDVALRCDPISGHVSLFWYQQALGQGPEFLTYFQNEAQLDKSGLPSDRFFAERPEGSVSTLKIQRTQQEDSAVYLCASRDRGVNEKLFFGSGTQLSVL.

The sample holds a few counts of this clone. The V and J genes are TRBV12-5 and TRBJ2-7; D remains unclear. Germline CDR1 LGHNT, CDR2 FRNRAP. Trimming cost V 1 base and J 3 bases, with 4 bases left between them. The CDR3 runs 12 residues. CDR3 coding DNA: TGTGCTAGTGGTTTGGCGGGCTACGAGCAGTACTTC. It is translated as CASGLAGYEQYF.

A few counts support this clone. CDR3 loop: CASTNLDMRVGGYTF. The DNA for the CDR3 is TGTGCCAGCACCAATTTGGATATGCGGGTTGGCGGCTACACCTTC. The chain joins TRBV6-5 to TRBJ1-2, with D unclear. V shed 7 bases and J shed 8 bases, with 23 bases lying between them. Germline V gives CDR1 MNHEY, CDR2 SVGAGI. This CDR3 is built from 15 residues.

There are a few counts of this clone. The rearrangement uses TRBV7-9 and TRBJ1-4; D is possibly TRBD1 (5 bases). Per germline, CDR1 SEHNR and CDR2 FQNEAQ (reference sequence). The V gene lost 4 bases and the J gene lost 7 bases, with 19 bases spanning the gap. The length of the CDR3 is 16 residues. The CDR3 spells CASSSGLQGYVEKLFF. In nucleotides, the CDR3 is TGTGCCAGCAGCTCGGGACTGCAAGGATACGTTGAAAAACTGTTTTTT.

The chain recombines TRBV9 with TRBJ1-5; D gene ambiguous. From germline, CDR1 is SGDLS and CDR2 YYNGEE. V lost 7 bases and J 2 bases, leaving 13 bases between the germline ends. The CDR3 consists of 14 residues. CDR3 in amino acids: CASAGGQGNQPQHF. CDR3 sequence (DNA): TGTGCCAGCGCCGGAGGGCAGGGCAATCAGCCCCAGCATTTT.

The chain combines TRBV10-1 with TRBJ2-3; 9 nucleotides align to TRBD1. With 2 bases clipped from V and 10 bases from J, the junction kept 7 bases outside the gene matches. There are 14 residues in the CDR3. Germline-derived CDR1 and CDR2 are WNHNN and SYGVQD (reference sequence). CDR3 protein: CASSEDSRQGAQYF. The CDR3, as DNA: TGCGCCAGCAGTGAGGATAGTCGACAGGGGGCGCAGTATTTT.

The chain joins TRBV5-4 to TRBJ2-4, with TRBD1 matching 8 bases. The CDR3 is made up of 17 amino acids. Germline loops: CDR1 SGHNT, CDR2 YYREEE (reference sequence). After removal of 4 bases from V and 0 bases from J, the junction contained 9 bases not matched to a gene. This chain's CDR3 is CASSRTGQGLAKNIQYF. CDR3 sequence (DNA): TGTGCCAGCAGCCGAACCGGACAGGGATTAGCCAAAAACATTCAGTACTTC.

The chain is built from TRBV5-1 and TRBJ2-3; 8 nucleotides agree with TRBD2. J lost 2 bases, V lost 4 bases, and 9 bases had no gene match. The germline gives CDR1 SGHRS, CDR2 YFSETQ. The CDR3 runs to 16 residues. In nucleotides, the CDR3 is TGCGCCAGCAGCCCAACCTTAGCGGGGCCCACAGATACGCAGTATTTT. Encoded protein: CASSPTLAGPTDTQYF.

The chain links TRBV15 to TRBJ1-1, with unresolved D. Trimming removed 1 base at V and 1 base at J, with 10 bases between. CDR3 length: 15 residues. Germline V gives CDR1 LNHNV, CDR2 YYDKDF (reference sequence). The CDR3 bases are TGTGCCACCAGCAGAGGCGAGGGAAGGAACACTGAAGCTTTCTTT. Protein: CATSRGEGRNTEAFF.

Here the CDR3 reads CAIQDRDLGNQPQHF. DNA of the CDR3: TGTGCCATCCAGGACAGGGATTTGGGCAATCAGCCCCAGCATTTT. The chain recombines TRBV10-3 with TRBJ1-5, with TRBD1 identical over 8 bases. With 8 bases clipped from V and 2 bases from J, the junction kept 8 bases outside the gene matches. This CDR3 contains 15 residues. Looked up from germline, CDR1 is ENHRY and CDR2 is SYGVKD.

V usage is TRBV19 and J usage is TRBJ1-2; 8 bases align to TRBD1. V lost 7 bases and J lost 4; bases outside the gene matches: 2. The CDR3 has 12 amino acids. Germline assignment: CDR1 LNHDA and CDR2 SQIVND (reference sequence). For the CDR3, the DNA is TGTGCCAGTAATGACAGGGGCTATGGCTACACCTTC. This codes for CASNDRGYGYTF.

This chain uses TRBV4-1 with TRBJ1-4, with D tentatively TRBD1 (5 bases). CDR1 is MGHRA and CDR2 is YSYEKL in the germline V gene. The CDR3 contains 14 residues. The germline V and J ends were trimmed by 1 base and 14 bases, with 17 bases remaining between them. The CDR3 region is CASSQVQGGVRLFF. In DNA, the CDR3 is TGCGCCAGCAGCCAAGTCCAGGGAGGGGTACGGCTGTTTTTT.

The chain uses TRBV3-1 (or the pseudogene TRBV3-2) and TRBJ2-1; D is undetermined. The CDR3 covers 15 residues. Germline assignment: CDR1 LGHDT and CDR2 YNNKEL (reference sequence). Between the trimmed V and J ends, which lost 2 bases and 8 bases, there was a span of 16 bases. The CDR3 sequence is CASSQILLESYEQFF. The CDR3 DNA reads TGTGCCAGCAGCCAAATTCTGCTTGAGTCCTATGAGCAGTTCTTC.

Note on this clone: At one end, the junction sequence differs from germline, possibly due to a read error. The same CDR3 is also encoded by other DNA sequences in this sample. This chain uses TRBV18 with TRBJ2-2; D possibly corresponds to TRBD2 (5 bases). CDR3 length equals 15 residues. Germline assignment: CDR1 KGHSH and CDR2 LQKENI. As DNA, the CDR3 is TGTGCCAGCTCACCGACTGGACTGAACACCGGGGAGCTATTTTTT. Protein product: CASSPTGLNTGELFF.

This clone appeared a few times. Written as DNA, the CDR3 is TGTGCCAGCAGCTTAACGGACACGGCCTACGAGCAGTACTTC. Its translation: CASSLTDTAYEQYF. The chain recombines TRBV7-9 with TRBJ2-7, with D possibly TRBD1 on 5 matching bases. V shed 2 bases and J shed 2 bases, with 10 bases lying between them. Per germline, CDR1 SEHNR and CDR2 FQNEAQ (reference sequence). This CDR3 is 14 amino acids long. Based on the CDR3 plus reference TRBV7-9 and TRBJ2-7, the full variable domain is DTGVSQNPRHKITKRGQNVTFRCDPISEHNRLYWYRQTLGQGPEFLTYFQNEAQLEKSRLLSDRFSAERPKGSFSTLEIQRTEQGDSAMYLCASSLTDTAYEQYFGPGTRLTVT.

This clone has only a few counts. CDR3 region: CASNEQGPREKLFF. CDR3 nucleotide sequence: TGTGCCAGCAACGAACAGGGGCCGAGGGAAAAACTGTTTTTT. The chain carries TRBV2 and TRBJ1-4, with TRBD1 matching 7 bases. V was pared by 7 bases and J by 8 bases, with 10 bases of the junction left unmatched. The CDR3 consists of 14 residues. Germline assignment: CDR1 SNHLY and CDR2 FYNNEI.

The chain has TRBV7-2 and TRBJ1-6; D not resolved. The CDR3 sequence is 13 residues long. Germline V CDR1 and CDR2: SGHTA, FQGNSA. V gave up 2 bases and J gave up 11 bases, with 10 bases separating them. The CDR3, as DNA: TGTGCCAGCAGCTTAACCCGGGATCCACCCCTCCACTTT. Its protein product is CASSLTRDPPLHF.

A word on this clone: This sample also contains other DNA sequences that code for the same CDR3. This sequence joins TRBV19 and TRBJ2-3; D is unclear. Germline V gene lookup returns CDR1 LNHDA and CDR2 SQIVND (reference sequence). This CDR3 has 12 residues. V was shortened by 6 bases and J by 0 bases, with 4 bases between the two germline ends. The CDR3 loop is CASRESTDTQYF. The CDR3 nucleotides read TGTGCCAGTAGGGAGAGCACAGATACGCAGTATTTT.